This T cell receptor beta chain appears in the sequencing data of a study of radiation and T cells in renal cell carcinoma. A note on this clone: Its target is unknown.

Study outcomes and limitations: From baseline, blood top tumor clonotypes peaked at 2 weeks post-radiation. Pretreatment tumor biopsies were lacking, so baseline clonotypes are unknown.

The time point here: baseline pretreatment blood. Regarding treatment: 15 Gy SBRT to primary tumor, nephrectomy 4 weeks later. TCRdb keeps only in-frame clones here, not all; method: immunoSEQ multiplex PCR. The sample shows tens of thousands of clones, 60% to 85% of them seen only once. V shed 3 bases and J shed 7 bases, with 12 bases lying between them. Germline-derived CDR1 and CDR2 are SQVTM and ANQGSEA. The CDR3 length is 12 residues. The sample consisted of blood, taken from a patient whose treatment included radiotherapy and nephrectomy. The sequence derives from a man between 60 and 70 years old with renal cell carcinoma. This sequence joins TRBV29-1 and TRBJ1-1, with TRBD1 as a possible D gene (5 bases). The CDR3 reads CSVDRVYSEAFF. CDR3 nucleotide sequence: TGCAGCGTTGACAGGGTGTATAGTGAAGCTTTCTTT.